Presented here are 25 T cell receptor beta chains from one specimen sequenced in a study of regulatory and conventional T cells in breast cancer (dated by TCRdb to 2015 to 2017). To prepare the library, PCR was applied. Sequencer: 454 GS FLX Titanium. Starting from the raw public reads, TCRdb applied fastp trimming at Q25, assembled clones with MiXCR and retained in-frame beta chains. A single entry per CDR3 protein holds the most common genes and DNA from its merged rows. Within this sample are about 1,300 distinct CDR3 sequences, with about four fifths of them counted one time only. More than 4% of the sample is in the top ten clones. Material for sequencing was regulatory T cells from blood. The source is a male donor in good health.

V gene TRBV10-2 combines with J gene TRBJ2-3, with a weak D call TRBD1 (6 bases). This CDR3 spans 14 amino acids. The germline V gene encodes CDR1 WSHSY and CDR2 SAAADI. The V gene lost 6 bases and the J gene lost 3 bases, with 13 bases spanning the gap. The CDR3 DNA reads TGCGCCAGCAGCAGGGGTGGTTATACAGATACGCAGTATTTT. It is translated as CASSRGGYTDTQYF.

The chain links TRBV7-2 to TRBJ2-7; D possibly corresponds to TRBD1 (6 bases). This CDR3 comprises 15 residues. With 2 bases removed from V and 2 bases from J, the gap between germline ends came to 13 bases. Per the germline V gene, CDR1 is SGHTA and CDR2 is FQGNSA. CDR3 in amino acids: CASSLMGAGAYEQYF. The CDR3 coding sequence is TGTGCCAGCAGCTTAATGGGGGCAGGGGCCTACGAGCAGTACTTC.

A single count supports this clonotype. V gene TRBV29-1 combines with J gene TRBJ1-1; TRBD1 is a possible D gene (5 bases). The CDR3 length is 11 residues. V was clipped by 7 bases and J by 1 base, with 7 bases between them. Germline CDR1 reads SQVTM; CDR2 reads ANQGSEA. DNA for the CDR3: TGCAGCGCCGGACAGAACACTGAAGCTTTCTTT. Translation: CSAGQNTEAFF.

The chain carries TRBV10-3 and TRBJ2-7, with D maybe TRBD1 (6 bases). This CDR3 spans 12 amino acids. V was clipped by 11 bases and J by 2 bases, with 13 bases between them. CDR1 and CDR2 (germline): ENHRY, SYGVKD. This chain's CDR3 is CAFGQTAYEQYF. CDR3 DNA sequence: TGTGCCTTCGGACAGACGGCCTACGAGCAGTACTTC.

CDR3 DNA sequence: TGTGCCAGCAGCCGCCGGGGACTCGTTCCTCGCACAGATACGCAGTATTTT. Protein: CASSRRGLVPRTDTQYF. The V gene is TRBV7-2, the J gene TRBJ2-3; possible D gene TRBD2, 6 bases. V was pared by 5 bases and J by 1 base, with 19 bases between. There are 17 residues in the CDR3. Germline V gene sequence: CDR1 SGHTA, CDR2 FQGNSA.

This chain joins TRBV19 and TRBJ1-2; D is unresolved. V was trimmed by 3 bases and J by 8 bases, leaving 13 bases between them. This CDR3 is 13 amino acids long. CDR1 LNHDA and CDR2 SQIVND come from the germline V gene (reference sequence). The CDR3 coding sequence is TGTGCCAGTAGTATCGAGGGCCCTCGGGGCTACACCTTC. It specifies CASSIEGPRGYTF.

The chain carries TRBV27 and TRBJ1-5; D is uncertain. Germline CDR1 MNHEY, CDR2 SMNVEV (reference sequence). The ends were cut back, 2 bases at V and 6 bases at J, with 8 bases in the middle. This CDR3 is 13 amino acids long. The CDR3 protein is CASSLVRGQPQHF. The DNA of the CDR3 is TGTGCCAGCAGTTTAGTTCGGGGTCAGCCCCAGCATTTT.

The chain recombines TRBV5-6 with TRBJ2-3; no reliable D call. V shed 0 bases and J shed 5 bases, with 4 bases lying between them. The germline gives CDR1 SGHDT, CDR2 YYEEEE. The CDR3 extends over 12 amino acids. The CDR3 sequence: CASSLAGDTQYF. The CDR3 nucleotides are TGTGCCAGCAGCTTGGCGGGAGATACGCAGTATTTT.

As to this clonotype: A junction end diverges from the germline sequence, so it may reflect a read error. V and J are TRBV7-7 and TRBJ2-5; TRBD1 aligns across 12 bases. Germline V lookup: CDR1 SSHAT, CDR2 FNYEAQ (reference sequence). The CDR3 extends over 16 amino acids. CDR3 DNA: TGTGCTAGCAGCATCGGGACAGGGGGCTTCCAAGAGACCCAGTACTTC. Translating it yields CASSIGTGGFQETQYF.

The chain combines TRBV5-5 with TRBJ2-7; TRBD1 is a possible D gene (6 bases). This CDR3 contains 15 residues. Trimming shortened V by 1 base and J by 1 base, and 12 bases separated the two germline ends. Germline assignment: CDR1 SGHKS and CDR2 YYEKEE (reference sequence). The DNA for the CDR3 is TGTGCCAGCAGCTTGATTTACAGGGCATCCTACGAGCAGTACTTC. Translation gives CASSLIYRASYEQYF.

The chain carries TRBV4-2 and TRBJ1-1; D is ambiguous. The CDR3 runs 18 residues. The V gene's germline CDR1 is LGHNA and CDR2 YNFKEQ. Trimming took off 0 bases at V and 1 base at J, with 18 bases between the two ends. The CDR3 coding sequence is TGTGCCAGCAGCCAAGAAAGCGGACTATGGTTAAGGAACACTGAAGCTTTCTTT. Translation: CASSQESGLWLRNTEAFF.

A single count supports this clonotype. V and J are TRBV30 and TRBJ1-1; no firm D call. The length of the CDR3 is 12 residues. Trimming shortened V by 3 bases and J by 0 bases, and 5 bases separated the two germline ends. Germline assignment: CDR1 GTSNPN and CDR2 SVGIG (reference sequence). CDR3 nucleotide sequence: TGTGCCTGGAGCGGAGTGAACACTGAAGCTTTCTTT. It yields the protein CAWSGVNTEAFF.

The chain links TRBV12-3 or TRBV12-4 to TRBJ2-7; TRBD1 agrees at 12 bases. The CDR3 has 19 residues. V shed 5 bases, J shed 1 base, and the junction held 15 bases outside the gene matches. CDR3 in amino acids: CASSQSPPGQGAKSYEQYF. The CDR3 region has the DNA TGTGCCAGCAGTCAATCGCCTCCGGGACAGGGGGCGAAGTCCTACGAGCAGTACTTC.

This clonotype was observed a single time. The chain uses TRBV3-1 and TRBJ2-5; no definite D call. The V and J ends lost 0 bases and 1 base respectively, with 21 bases between them. The CDR3 contains 19 residues. The V gene's germline CDR1 is LGHDT and CDR2 YNNKEL (reference sequence). CDR3 nucleotides: TGTGCCAGCAGCCAAGATTTTGATCTGGACCTGTTCAGCCAAGAGACCCAGTACTTC. It encodes CASSQDFDLDLFSQETQYF.

The V and J genes are TRBV5-4 and TRBJ2-3; 13 positions match TRBD2. Germline CDR1 reads SGHNT; CDR2 reads YYREEE (reference sequence). The CDR3 has 15 amino acids. V lost 3 bases to trimming and J lost 8 bases; unmatched junction nucleotides: 6. The CDR3 is CASSSRGLAGPTQYF. The CDR3 bases are TGTGCCAGCAGCTCCCGGGGACTAGCGGGGCCTACGCAGTATTTT.

This clonotype was recorded only once. This chain connects TRBV7-2 to TRBJ1-1, with TRBD1 matching 7 bases. This CDR3 comprises 14 residues. V was clipped by 6 bases and J by 3 bases; unmatched bases: 7. The V gene's germline CDR1 is SGHTA and CDR2 FQGNSA. As DNA, the CDR3 is TGTGCCAGCAGACGGGACAGTTCGTACACTGAAGCTTTCTTT. Protein: CASRRDSSYTEAFF.

The J gene is TRBJ2-3, the V gene TRBV7-9; D ambiguous. Germline assignment: CDR1 SEHNR and CDR2 FQNEAQ (reference sequence). V lost 5 bases and J lost 11, with 11 bases in between. The CDR3 is 11 residues long. CDR3 region: CASSPGRMQYF. The CDR3 DNA sequence: TGTGCCAGCAGCCCCGGTCGAATGCAGTATTTT.

The genes are TRBV6-2 or TRBV6-3 and TRBJ2-3, with 9 bases identical to TRBD2. V trimming: 6 bases; J trimming: 9 bases; junction bases outside the gene matches: 19. CDR3 length equals 17 residues. Germline CDR1 reads MNHEY; CDR2 reads SVGEGT. CDR3 sequence reads: CASSRILAGATLPTQYF. The CDR3 bases are TGTGCCAGCAGCCGCATTTTAGCGGGGGCTACTCTTCCCACGCAGTATTTT.

This chain links TRBV5-1 with TRBJ2-3; TRBD2 matches 8 bases. Germline V gene sequence: CDR1 SGHRS, CDR2 YFSETQ. Trimming took 0 bases from V and 4 from J; bases not matched to a gene: 1. The CDR3 length is 14 residues. The CDR3 nucleotides are TGCGCCAGCAGCTTGGGACTAGCGTCAGATACGCAGTATTTT. Residues: CASSLGLASDTQYF.

The V call is TRBV20-1, the J call TRBJ2-3; no clear D. Trimming pared 3 bases from V and 4 bases from J, leaving 23 bases between. Germline CDR1 and CDR2: DFQATT and SNEGSKA (reference sequence). This CDR3 spans 17 amino acids. Written as DNA, the CDR3 is TGCAGTGCTAGTGCGGTCTCTCTCGACAACGCCCCAGATACGCAGTATTTT. Amino acids: CSASAVSLDNAPDTQYF.

V and J are TRBV7-8 and TRBJ2-7; D gene ambiguous. The CDR3 runs 14 residues. Germline CDR1 SGHVS, CDR2 FQNEAQ. Trimming took off 1 base at V and 5 bases at J, with 12 bases between the two ends. The CDR3 protein is CASSLGGRKNEQYF. CDR3 nucleotide sequence: TGTGCCAGCAGCTTAGGTGGTAGGAAGAACGAGCAGTACTTC.

The chain recombines TRBV7-9 with TRBJ1-6; D uncertain. The CDR3 consists of 16 residues. The V and J ends lost 2 bases and 10 bases respectively, with 18 bases between them. Germline V lookup: CDR1 SEHNR, CDR2 FQNEAQ (reference sequence). CDR3 in amino acids: CASSLLRGNVNSPLHF. The CDR3 DNA is TGTGCCAGCAGCTTACTCCGAGGGAACGTTAACTCACCCCTCCACTTT.

This clonotype came up a few times. The chain is built from TRBV7-2 and TRBJ2-5; the D gene is possibly TRBD1 (5 bases). CDR1 and CDR2 from the germline V gene are SGHTA and FQGNSA. The CDR3 spans 14 residues. Trimming removed 3 bases from V and 2 bases from J, with 10 bases in between. The CDR3 sequence: CASSLGRAQETQYF. As DNA, the CDR3 is TGTGCCAGCAGCTTGGGCAGGGCTCAAGAGACCCAGTACTTC.

The chain is built from TRBV6-5 and TRBJ1-3; tentative D call: TRBD1 (6 bases). CDR1 is MNHEY and CDR2 is SVGAGI in the germline V gene. The V end lost 2 bases, the J end lost 0 bases, and 11 bases lay between the germline ends. CDR3 length: 16 amino acids. The CDR3: CASSYDRQSSGNTIYF. For the CDR3, the DNA is TGTGCCAGCAGTTACGACAGGCAGAGCTCTGGAAACACCATATATTTT.

The V call is TRBV11-2, the J call TRBJ1-1, with 7 nucleotides matching TRBD1. The ends lost 5 bases at V and 1 base at J; junction bases unmatched: 4. From germline, CDR1 is SGHAT and CDR2 FQNNGV. The CDR3 loop spans 14 amino acids. The CDR3 DNA sequence: TGTGCCAGCAGCGCCCGGACAGGGAACACTGAAGCTTTCTTT. The encoded protein is CASSARTGNTEAFF.